This TCR beta chain was captured in a study of blood T cell repertoires in COVID-19. Study-wide context: Collection of acute and convalescent COVID-19 samples took place in the United States, Italy and Spain. T cells, B-cell-depleted T cells, or PBMCs provided the cDNA or gDNA that served as material.

This clone was detected a few times. In the authors' methods: Using reference gene primer amplification, nucleated cell counts were estimated. Profiling relied on immunoSEQ multiplex PCR, and the TCRdb table lists in-frame clones only, not all of them. The V and J calls and the clone size are those of that table, but D and trimming were determined from the DNA. This sample yields about 260,000 clones, of which roughly four fifths are seen a single time; approximately 10% belongs to the top ten. The origin of this receptor is a woman aged 50 to 60 who had recovered from COVID-19. Sequencing used peripheral blood.

The CDR3 nucleotides read TGTGCCAGCAGTGATGGGCGGGAGGTTGGGGAGCAGTACTTC. Protein: CASSDGREVGEQYF. The chain employs TRBV6-1 and TRBJ2-7, with 8 bases fitting TRBD2. CDR3 length: 14 amino acids. With 3 bases clipped from V and 7 bases from J, the junction kept 8 bases outside the gene matches. From germline, CDR1 is MNHNS and CDR2 SASEGT.